One sample yielded the 22 T cell receptor beta chains listed below, sequenced in a study of blood T cell repertoires in COVID-19. Some clones are missing from TCRdb's copy, which holds only in-frame ones; the method was immunoSEQ multiplex PCR. The table has 95,000 to 120,000 clones, 88% seen once. Sequenced material: peripheral blood. These receptor sequences come from a human donor in a cohort sampled during active COVID-19.

V and J are TRBV5-4 and TRBJ1-2, with D tentatively TRBD1 (6 bases). The CDR3 extends over 16 amino acids. The germline V gene has CDR1 SGHNT and CDR2 YYREEE (reference sequence). Trimming removed 4 bases at V and 7 bases at J, with 23 bases between. The CDR3: CASSVRDKASYGGYTF. As DNA, the CDR3 is TGTGCCAGCAGCGTACGGGACAAAGCCTCCTATGGTGGCTACACCTTC.

This chain connects TRBV6-2 or TRBV6-3 to TRBJ2-5, with 13 bases matching TRBD2. The V and J ends lost 5 bases and 3 bases, in that order; junction bases with no gene match: 6. Germline lookup yields CDR1 MNHEY and CDR2 SVGEGT. The CDR3 runs to 16 residues. CDR3 residues: CASSHRLAGGKETQYF. The CDR3 DNA reads TGTGCCAGCAGTCACCGACTAGCGGGGGGTAAAGAGACCCAGTACTTC.

This rearrangement joins TRBV25-1 to TRBJ2-1; the D gene is possibly TRBD1 (5 bases). The CDR3 consists of 16 residues. Germline lookup yields CDR1 MGHDK and CDR2 SYGVNS. V lost 4 bases, J lost 0 bases, and 13 bases lay in between. The CDR3: CASSGWGASSYNEQFF. The CDR3 coding sequence is TGTGCCAGCAGTGGCTGGGGCGCTAGCTCCTACAATGAGCAGTTCTTC.

This chain uses TRBV19 with TRBJ2-4, with 9 bases that match TRBD1. V was clipped by 5 bases and J by 9 bases; unmatched bases: 11. Germline-derived CDR1 and CDR2 are LNHDA and SQIVND (reference sequence). CDR3 size: 15 residues. For the CDR3, the DNA is TGTGCCAGTAGTCATTCCGGGACAGGGTCGCCCATTCAGTACTTC. This encodes CASSHSGTGSPIQYF.

The chain links TRBV10-3 to TRBJ2-1, with 8 bases aligning to TRBD2. The germline V gene encodes CDR1 ENHRY and CDR2 SYGVKD. CDR3 length: 13 amino acids. V was pared by 11 bases and J by 4 bases, with 7 bases of the junction left unmatched. This CDR3 reads CASGGEGYNEQFF. In DNA, the CDR3 is TGTGCCTCGGGGGGGGAGGGTTACAATGAGCAGTTCTTC.

The rearrangement joins TRBV7-3 to TRBJ2-1; tentatively, D is TRBD2 (5 bases). Germline CDR1 reads SGHTA; CDR2 reads FQGTGA. V was clipped by 5 bases and J by 4 bases, with 15 bases between them. This CDR3 comprises 15 residues. Here the CDR3 DNA reads TGTGCCAGCAGCACCAGTCCTAGCACGTACAATGAGCAGTTCTTC. This translates into CASSTSPSTYNEQFF.

The V and J genes are TRBV28 and TRBJ2-5; TRBD2 matches at 9 bases. CDR3 length equals 17 residues. With V trimmed by 4 bases and J by 1 base, 10 bases remained unmatched. Germline loops: CDR1 MDHEN, CDR2 SYDVKM. The CDR3 is CASSSAGASGTQETQYF. CDR3 coding DNA: TGTGCCAGCAGTTCCGCTGGGGCTAGCGGGACCCAAGAGACCCAGTACTTC.

V and J are TRBV5-1 and TRBJ2-5; 10 bases are shared with TRBD2. V trimming: 4 bases; J trimming: 2 bases; junction bases outside the gene matches: 14. Germline-derived CDR1 and CDR2 are SGHRS and YFSETQ. The CDR3 has 18 residues. The CDR3 nucleotides are TGCGCCAGCAGCGTGCTGTCCCCAACTAGCGGGGTGCAAGAGACCCAGTACTTC. Amino acids: CASSVLSPTSGVQETQYF.

The genes are TRBV7-9 and TRBJ2-3; unclear D gene. V shed 6 bases and J shed 0 bases, with 10 bases lying between them. CDR1 and CDR2 from the germline V gene are SEHNR and FQNEAQ (reference sequence). CDR3 length: 14 amino acids. CDR3: CASRTGGSTDTQYF. Here the CDR3 DNA reads TGTGCCAGCAGGACTGGCGGTAGCACAGATACGCAGTATTTT.

The chain employs TRBV9 and TRBJ2-1, with D possibly being TRBD2 (5 bases). The CDR3 has 16 amino acids. CDR1 is SGDLS, CDR2 YYNGEE, per germline. Trimming removed 4 bases from V and 0 bases from J, with 14 bases in between. The CDR3 reads CASSPLGDDSYNEQFF. The DNA of the CDR3 is TGTGCCAGCAGCCCACTAGGTGATGACTCCTACAATGAGCAGTTCTTC.

The CDR3, as DNA: TGTGCCAGCAGCGCGACAGGGGACTATGGCTACACCTTC. Amino acids: CASSATGDYGYTF. This chain joins TRBV9 and TRBJ1-2, with 8 bases identical to TRBD1. The CDR3 covers 13 residues. CDR1 and CDR2 from the germline V gene are SGDLS and YYNGEE. The J segment lost 3 bases and the V segment lost 3 bases, leaving 1 base of the junction unmatched.

The chain employs TRBV5-1 and TRBJ2-5; weak D call: TRBD2 (7 bases). Germline loops: CDR1 SGHRS, CDR2 YFSETQ. The CDR3 has 13 amino acids. V was cut by 5 bases and J by 5 bases, with 13 bases left in between. As DNA, the CDR3 is TGCGCCAGCAGACTGGGGGGGCGGGAGACCCAGTACTTC. It specifies CASRLGGRETQYF.

V gene TRBV4-1 combines with J gene TRBJ1-3; a possible D gene is TRBD1 (6 bases). The CDR3 loop spans 16 amino acids. Germline V gives CDR1 MGHRA, CDR2 YSYEKL. V lost 2 bases, J lost 4 bases, and 15 bases lay in between. CDR3 in DNA: TGCGCCAGCAGCCAACGGAACAGGGTAGGGGGAAACACCATATATTTT. It yields the protein CASSQRNRVGGNTIYF.

The chain links TRBV15 to TRBJ2-3, with D possibly being TRBD1 (6 bases). Trimming removed 2 bases at V and 2 bases at J, with 17 bases between. The CDR3 is made up of 17 amino acids. Germline V lookup: CDR1 LNHNV, CDR2 YYDKDF (reference sequence). CDR3 in DNA: TGTGCCACCAGCAGACCAACAGGGACCAGTCCCACAGATACGCAGTATTTT. Translating it yields CATSRPTGTSPTDTQYF.

For the CDR3, the DNA is TGCAGCGTTACCGCTCCGGCTAACTATGGCTACACCTTC. Translation: CSVTAPANYGYTF. The genes are TRBV29-1 and TRBJ1-2; D not resolved. The length of the CDR3 is 13 residues. With 5 bases removed from V and 0 bases from J, the gap between germline ends came to 10 bases. CDR1 is SQVTM, CDR2 ANQGSEA, per germline.

The chain recombines TRBV11-2 with TRBJ1-6, with D perhaps matching TRBD1 (5 bases). V lost 1 base and J lost 7, with 11 bases in between. The CDR3 is 15 residues long. Germline V gene lookup returns CDR1 SGHAT and CDR2 FQNNGV. The CDR3 DNA sequence: TGTGCCAGCAGCTTAGTCGGGGGTAAAAATTCACCCCTCCACTTT. Protein product: CASSLVGGKNSPLHF. The variable domain in full, completed from reference TRBV11-2 and TRBJ1-6, reads EAGVAQSPRYKIIEKRQSVAFWCNPISGHATLYWYQQILGQGPKLLIQFQNNGVVDDSQLPKDRFSAERLKGVDSTLKIQPAKLEDSAVYLCASSLVGGKNSPLHFGNGTRLTVT.

The chain joins TRBV3-1 (or the pseudogene TRBV3-2) to TRBJ2-7, with 10 positions matching TRBD2. The V segment lost 1 base and the J segment 6 bases; nucleotides outside the gene matches: 6. Germline assignment: CDR1 LGHDT and CDR2 YNNKEL (reference sequence). This CDR3 is 15 amino acids long. CDR3 sequence (DNA): TGTGCCAGCAGCCAAGGGGTTAGCGGGAGGACCGAGCAGTACTTC. It is translated as CASSQGVSGRTEQYF.

The chain is built from TRBV5-5 and TRBJ1-1, with a tentative D call TRBD1 (6 bases). The CDR3 runs to 15 residues. Trimming took 2 bases from V and 3 from J, leaving 14 bases between them. Germline CDR1 and CDR2: SGHKS and YYEKEE (reference sequence). CDR3 in amino acids: CASSLAGEYYTEAFF. In nucleotides, the CDR3 is TGTGCCAGCAGCTTAGCAGGGGAGTACTACACTGAAGCTTTCTTT. The whole variable domain, filled in from reference TRBV5-5 and TRBJ1-1, reads DAGVTQSPTHLIKTRGQQVTLRCSPISGHKSVSWYQQVLGQGPQFIFQYYEKEERGRGNFPDRFSARQFPNYSSELNVNALLLGDSALYLCASSLAGEYYTEAFFGQGTRLTVV.

The rearrangement links TRBV12-5 to TRBJ2-1; possible D gene TRBD2, 6 bases. The V and J ends lost 6 bases and 0 bases respectively, with 15 bases between them. The CDR3 loop spans 16 amino acids. The germline CDR1 and CDR2 sequences are LGHNT and FRNRAP. The CDR3 DNA reads TGTGCTAGTGGGAGACTAGGAAGCGACTCCTACAATGAGCAGTTCTTC. As protein: CASGRLGSDSYNEQFF.

Remarks on this clone: This CDR3 is also generated by other DNA sequences in the sample. The chain links TRBV28 to TRBJ1-2, with 7 nucleotides matching TRBD1. CDR3 length: 13 residues. V lost 5 bases and J lost 5; bases outside the gene matches: 5. Germline V gives CDR1 MDHEN, CDR2 SYDVKM. The CDR3 loop reads CASSRGQGYGYTF. The DNA of the CDR3 is TGTGCCAGCAGTAGGGGGCAGGGTTATGGCTACACCTTC.

This chain connects TRBV5-1 to TRBJ1-1, with TRBD1 matching 9 bases. This CDR3 is 16 amino acids long. J lost 3 bases, V lost 4 bases, and 10 bases had no gene match. CDR1 and CDR2 (germline): SGHRS, YFSETQ. For the CDR3, the DNA is TGCGCCAGCAGCACTTGGAACAGGGGGCGCGACACTGAAGCTTTCTTT. Encoded protein: CASSTWNRGRDTEAFF.

V gene TRBV28 combines with J gene TRBJ2-1; TRBD2 matches at 8 bases. J lost 0 bases, V lost 3 bases, and 19 bases had no gene match. Germline V gives CDR1 MDHEN, CDR2 SYDVKM. The CDR3 spans 21 residues. CDR3 DNA sequence: TGTGCCAGCAGTTTTGGAGTTGTAGGGTTAGCGGGATTACCCTCCTACAATGAGCAGTTCTTC. Translating gives CASSFGVVGLAGLPSYNEQFF.